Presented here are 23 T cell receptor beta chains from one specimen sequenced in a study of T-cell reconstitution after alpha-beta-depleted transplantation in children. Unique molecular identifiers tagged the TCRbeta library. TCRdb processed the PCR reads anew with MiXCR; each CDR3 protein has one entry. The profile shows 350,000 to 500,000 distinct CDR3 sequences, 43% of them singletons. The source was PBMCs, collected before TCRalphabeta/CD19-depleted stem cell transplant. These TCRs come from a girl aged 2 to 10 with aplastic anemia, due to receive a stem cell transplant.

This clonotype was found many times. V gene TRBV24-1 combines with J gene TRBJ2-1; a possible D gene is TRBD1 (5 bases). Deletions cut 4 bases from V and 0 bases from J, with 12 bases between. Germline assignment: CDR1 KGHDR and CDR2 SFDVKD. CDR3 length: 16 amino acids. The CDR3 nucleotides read TGTGCCACCAGTGACCCCAGGGTGAGCTCCTACAATGAGCAGTTCTTC. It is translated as CATSDPRVSSYNEQFF.

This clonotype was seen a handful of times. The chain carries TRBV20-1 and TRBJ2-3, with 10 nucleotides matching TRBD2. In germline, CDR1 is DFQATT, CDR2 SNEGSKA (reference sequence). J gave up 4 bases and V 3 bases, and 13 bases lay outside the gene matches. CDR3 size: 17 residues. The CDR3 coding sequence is TGCAGTGCTAGGTGGACTAGCGGAGAACTTTTGCCAGATACGCAGTATTTT. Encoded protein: CSARWTSGELLPDTQYF.

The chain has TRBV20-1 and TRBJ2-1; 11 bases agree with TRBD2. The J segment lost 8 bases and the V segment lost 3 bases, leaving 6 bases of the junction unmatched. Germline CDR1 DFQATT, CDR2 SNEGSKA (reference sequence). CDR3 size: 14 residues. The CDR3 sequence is CSARGGLAVYEQFF. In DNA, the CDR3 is TGCAGTGCTAGGGGGGGACTAGCGGTGTATGAGCAGTTCTTC.

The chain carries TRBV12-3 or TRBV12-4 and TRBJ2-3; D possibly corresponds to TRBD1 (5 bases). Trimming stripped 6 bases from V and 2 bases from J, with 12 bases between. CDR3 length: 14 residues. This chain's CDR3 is CASRTTGSTDTQYF. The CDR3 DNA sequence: TGTGCCAGCAGGACAACAGGATCCACAGATACGCAGTATTTT.

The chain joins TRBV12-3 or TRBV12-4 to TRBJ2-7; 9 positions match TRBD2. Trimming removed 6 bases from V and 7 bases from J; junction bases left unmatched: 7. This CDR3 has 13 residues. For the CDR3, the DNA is TGTGCCAGCAGGGTAGCGGGAGCGGCAGAGCAGTACTTC. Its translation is CASRVAGAAEQYF.

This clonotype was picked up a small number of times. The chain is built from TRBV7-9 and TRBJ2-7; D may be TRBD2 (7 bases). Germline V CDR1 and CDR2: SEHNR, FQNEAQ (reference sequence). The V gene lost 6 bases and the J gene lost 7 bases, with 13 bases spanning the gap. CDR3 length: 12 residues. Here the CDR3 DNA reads TGTGCCAGCAGTTTACAGGGAGGGGAGCAGTACTTC. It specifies CASSLQGGEQYF.

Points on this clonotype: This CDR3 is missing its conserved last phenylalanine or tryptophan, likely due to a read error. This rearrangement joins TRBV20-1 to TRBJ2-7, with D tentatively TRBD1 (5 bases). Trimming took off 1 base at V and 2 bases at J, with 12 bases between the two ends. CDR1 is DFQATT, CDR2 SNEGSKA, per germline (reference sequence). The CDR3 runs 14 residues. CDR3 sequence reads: CSARGFAGTYEQYY. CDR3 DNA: TGCAGTGCTAGAGGTTTCGCAGGGACCTACGAGCAGTACTAC.

The DNA for the CDR3 is TGTGCCAGCAGTTTACAGGCTAATCAGCCCCAGCATTTT. As protein: CASSLQANQPQHF. The V gene is TRBV6-2 or TRBV6-3, the J gene TRBJ1-5; possibly TRBD1 for D (5 bases). CDR3 length: 13 residues. V lost 4 bases and J lost 4, with 8 bases in between. Germline V gives CDR1 MNHEY, CDR2 SVGEGT.

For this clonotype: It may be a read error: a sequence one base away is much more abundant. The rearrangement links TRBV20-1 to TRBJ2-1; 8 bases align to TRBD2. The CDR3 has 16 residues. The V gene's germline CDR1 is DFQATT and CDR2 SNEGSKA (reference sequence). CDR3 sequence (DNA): TGCAATGCCGGGGGTATAAAAACGGGAGGGAATAATGAGCAGTTCTTC. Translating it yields CNAGGIKTGGNNEQFF.

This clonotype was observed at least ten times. This CDR3 reads CASSLDRANEKLFF. In DNA form, the CDR3 reads TGTGCCAGCAGTTTGGACAGGGCGAATGAAAAACTGTTTTTT. The V and J genes are TRBV12-3 or TRBV12-4 and TRBJ1-4; TRBD1 matches at 8 bases. The CDR3 has 14 residues. V dropped 3 bases and J dropped 5; count of bases not matched to a gene: 2.

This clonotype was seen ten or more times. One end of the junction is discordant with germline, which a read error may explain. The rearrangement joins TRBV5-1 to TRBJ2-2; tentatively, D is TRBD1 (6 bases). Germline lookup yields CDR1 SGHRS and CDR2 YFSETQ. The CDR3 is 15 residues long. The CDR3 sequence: CASSLTGTNTGELFF. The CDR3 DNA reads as TGTGCCAGCAGCTTAACAGGGACGAACACCGGGGAGCTGTTTTTT.

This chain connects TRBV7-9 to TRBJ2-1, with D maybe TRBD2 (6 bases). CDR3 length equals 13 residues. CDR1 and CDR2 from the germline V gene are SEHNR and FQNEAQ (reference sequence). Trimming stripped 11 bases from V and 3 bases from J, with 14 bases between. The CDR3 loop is CAGTGVIYNEQFF. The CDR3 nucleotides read TGTGCCGGGACGGGAGTGATCTACAATGAGCAGTTCTTC. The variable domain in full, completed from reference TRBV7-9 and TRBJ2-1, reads DTGVSQNPRHKITKRGQNVTFRCDPISEHNRLYWYRQTLGQGPEFLTYFQNEAQLEKSRLLSDRFSAERPKGSFSTLEIQRTEQGDSAMYLCAGTGVIYNEQFFGPGTRLTVL.

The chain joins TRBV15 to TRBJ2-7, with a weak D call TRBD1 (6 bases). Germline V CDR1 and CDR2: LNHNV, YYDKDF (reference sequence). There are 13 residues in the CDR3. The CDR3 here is CAGAPVPTYEQYF. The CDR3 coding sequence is TGTGCGGGGGCCCCGGTGCCAACCTACGAGCAGTACTTC. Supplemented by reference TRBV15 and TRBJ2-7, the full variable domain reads DAMVIQNPRYQVTQFGKPVTLSCSQTLNHNVMYWYQQKSSQAPKLLFHYYDKDFNNEADTPDNFQSRRPNTSFCFLDIRSPGLGDTAMYLCAGAPVPTYEQYFGPGTRLTVT.

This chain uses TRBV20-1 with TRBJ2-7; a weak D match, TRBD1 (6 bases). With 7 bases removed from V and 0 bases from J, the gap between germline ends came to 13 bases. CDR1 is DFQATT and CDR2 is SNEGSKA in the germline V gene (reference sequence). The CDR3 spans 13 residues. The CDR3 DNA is TGCAGTGTTCGGGACATAAGCTCCTACGAGCAGTACTTC. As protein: CSVRDISSYEQYF.

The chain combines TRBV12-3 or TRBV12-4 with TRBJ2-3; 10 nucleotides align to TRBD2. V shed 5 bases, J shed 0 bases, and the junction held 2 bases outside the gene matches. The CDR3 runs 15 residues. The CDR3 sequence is CASSMTSGSTDTQYF. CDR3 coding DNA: TGTGCCAGCAGTATGACTAGCGGGAGCACAGATACGCAGTATTTT.

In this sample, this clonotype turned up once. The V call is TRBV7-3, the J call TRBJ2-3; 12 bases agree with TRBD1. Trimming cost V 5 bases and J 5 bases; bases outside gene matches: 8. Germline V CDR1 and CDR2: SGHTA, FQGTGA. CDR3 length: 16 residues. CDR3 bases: TGTGCCAGCAGCCAGACCGGGACAGGGGGCCTAGATACGCAGTATTTT. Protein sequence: CASSQTGTGGLDTQYF.

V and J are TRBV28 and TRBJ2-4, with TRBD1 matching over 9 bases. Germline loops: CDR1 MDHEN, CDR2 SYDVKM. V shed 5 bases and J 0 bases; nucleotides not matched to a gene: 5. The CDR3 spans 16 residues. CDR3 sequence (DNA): TGTGCCAGCAGTCGTACAGGGGGCCTAGCCAAAAACATTCAGTACTTC. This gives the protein CASSRTGGLAKNIQYF.

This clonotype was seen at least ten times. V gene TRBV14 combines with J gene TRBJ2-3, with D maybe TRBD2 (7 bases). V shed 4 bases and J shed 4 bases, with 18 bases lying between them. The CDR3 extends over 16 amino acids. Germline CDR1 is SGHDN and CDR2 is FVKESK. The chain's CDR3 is CASSRPWGGGPDTQYF. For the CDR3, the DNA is TGTGCCAGCAGCCGCCCATGGGGAGGGGGACCAGATACGCAGTATTTT.

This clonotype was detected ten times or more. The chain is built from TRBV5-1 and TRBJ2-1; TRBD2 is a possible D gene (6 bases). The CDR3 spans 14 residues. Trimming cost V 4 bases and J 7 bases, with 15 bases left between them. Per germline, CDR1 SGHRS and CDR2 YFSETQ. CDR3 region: CASSRRADGNEQFF. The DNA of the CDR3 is TGCGCCAGCAGCAGGAGGGCCGATGGGAATGAGCAGTTCTTC. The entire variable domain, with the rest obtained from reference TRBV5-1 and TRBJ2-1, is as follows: KAGVTQTPRYLIKTRGQQVTLSCSPISGHRSVSWYQQTPGQGLQFLFEYFSETQRNKGNFPGRFSGRQFSNSRSEMNVSTLELGDSALYLCASSRRADGNEQFFGPGTRLTVL.

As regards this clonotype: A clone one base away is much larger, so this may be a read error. CDR3 amino acids: CASSLAVVGTDTQFF. Written as DNA, the CDR3 is TGTGCCAGCAGCTTAGCAGTAGTTGGCACAGATACGCAGTTTTTT. V and J are TRBV11-2 and TRBJ2-3; D gene unclear. The CDR3 loop spans 15 amino acids. The germline V gene encodes CDR1 SGHAT and CDR2 FQNNGV.

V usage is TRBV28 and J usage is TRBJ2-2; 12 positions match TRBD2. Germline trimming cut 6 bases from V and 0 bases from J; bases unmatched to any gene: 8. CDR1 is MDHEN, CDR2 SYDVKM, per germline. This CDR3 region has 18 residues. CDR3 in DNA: TGTGCCAGCAGCACACTAGCGGGGGGTGATCCGAACACCGGGGAGCTGTTTTTT. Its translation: CASSTLAGGDPNTGELFF.

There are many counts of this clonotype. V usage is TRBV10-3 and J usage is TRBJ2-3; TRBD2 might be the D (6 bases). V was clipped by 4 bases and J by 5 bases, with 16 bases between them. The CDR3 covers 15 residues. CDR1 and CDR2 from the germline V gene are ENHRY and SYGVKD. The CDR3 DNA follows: TGTGCCATCAGTGGCGGGGCTAGCGTCCTAGATACGCAGTATTTT. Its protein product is CAISGGASVLDTQYF.

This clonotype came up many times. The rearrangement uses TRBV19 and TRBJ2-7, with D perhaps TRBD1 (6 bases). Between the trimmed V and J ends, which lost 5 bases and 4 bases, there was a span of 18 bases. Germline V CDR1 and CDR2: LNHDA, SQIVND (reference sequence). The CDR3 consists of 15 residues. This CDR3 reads CASSPGESGIYEQYF. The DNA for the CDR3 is TGTGCCAGTAGTCCAGGGGAGTCGGGGATATACGAGCAGTACTTC.